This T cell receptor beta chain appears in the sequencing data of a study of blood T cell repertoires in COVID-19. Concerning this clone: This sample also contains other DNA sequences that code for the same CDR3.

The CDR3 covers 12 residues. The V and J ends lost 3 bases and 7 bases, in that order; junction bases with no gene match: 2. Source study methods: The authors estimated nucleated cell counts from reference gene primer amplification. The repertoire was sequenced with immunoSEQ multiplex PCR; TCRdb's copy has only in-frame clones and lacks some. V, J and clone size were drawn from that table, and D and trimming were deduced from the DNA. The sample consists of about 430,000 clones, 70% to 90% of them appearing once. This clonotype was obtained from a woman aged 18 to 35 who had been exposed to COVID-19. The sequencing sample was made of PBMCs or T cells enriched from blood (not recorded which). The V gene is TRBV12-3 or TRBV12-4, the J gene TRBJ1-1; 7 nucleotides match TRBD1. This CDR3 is CASSFNRGEAFF. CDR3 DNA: TGTGCCAGCAGTTTTAACAGGGGTGAAGCTTTCTTT.